Judged by abundance, the clone carrying this T cell receptor (beta chain) is medium-sized. Germline V gives CDR1 ENHRY, CDR2 SYGVKD. Trimming stripped 7 bases from V and 2 bases from J, with 11 bases between. The CDR3 is 13 amino acids. The sample is drawn from a study of T cell changes during pregnancy in multiple sclerosis. Profiling relied on immunoSEQ multiplex PCR, and the TCRdb table lists in-frame clones only, not all of them. The data hold approximately 32,000 clones, with about nine tenths observed a single time. The TCR originated in a female donor with multiple sclerosis, enrolled in a pregnancy study. The chain carries TRBV10-3 and TRBJ1-2; tentative D call: TRBD1 (6 bases). This specimen consisted of CD8+ T cells from peripheral blood mononuclear cells, obtained in the first trimester of pregnancy. CDR3 in DNA: TGTGCCATCACGGACAGCCCCAACTATGGCTACACCTTC. It translates to CAITDSPNYGYTF.